This passage covers 15 T cell receptor beta chains from one sample sequenced in a study of blood T cell repertoires in COVID-19. Sequencing used immunoSEQ multiplex PCR; TCRdb keeps in-frame clones, though not all of them. The sample contains about 160,000 clones, approximately 86% of which appear only once. Sequences were obtained from peripheral blood. The receptor source for this set is a man in his fifties or sixties with COVID-19, enrolled during active disease.

J is TRBJ2-4 and V is TRBV7-2; perhaps TRBD2 as D (6 bases). There are 13 residues in the CDR3. From germline, CDR1 is SGHTA and CDR2 FQGNSA. Between the trimmed V and J ends, which lost 4 bases and 6 bases, there was a span of 10 bases. DNA for the CDR3: TGTGCCAGCAGCTCCCTTAGCGGAAACATTCAGTACTTC. Translating it yields CASSSLSGNIQYF.

V is TRBV12-5 and J is TRBJ2-1, with a weak D call TRBD2 (5 bases). CDR1 and CDR2 (germline): LGHNT, FRNRAP. The CDR3 sequence is 15 residues long. The V gene lost 5 bases and the J gene lost 5 bases, with 16 bases spanning the gap. The CDR3 protein is CASGDPDTGNNEQFF. The CDR3, as DNA: TGTGCTAGTGGTGATCCTGACACCGGGAACAATGAGCAGTTCTTC.

The chain carries TRBV6-5 and TRBJ2-7; 7 bases are a match to TRBD1. The CDR3 extends over 15 amino acids. Looked up from germline, CDR1 is MNHEY and CDR2 is SVGAGI. V was clipped by 6 bases and J by 3 bases; unmatched bases: 11. CDR3 sequence reads: CASSPPDRRGYEQYF. The CDR3 region has the DNA TGTGCCAGCAGCCCCCCGGACAGGAGAGGCTACGAGCAGTACTTC.

The chain carries TRBV4-2 and TRBJ1-3; D is ambiguous. In germline, CDR1 is LGHNA, CDR2 YNFKEQ. Trimming removed 4 bases from V and 0 bases from J, with 4 bases in between. This CDR3 contains 13 residues. Here the CDR3 DNA reads TGTGCCAGCAGCCCCCGCTCTGGAAACACCATATATTTT. It yields the protein CASSPRSGNTIYF.

This clone was seen a single time. The genes are TRBV5-4 and TRBJ2-1, with TRBD2 matching over 8 bases. The CDR3 is 15 amino acids. The germline V gene has CDR1 SGHNT and CDR2 YYREEE (reference sequence). The V and J ends lost 4 bases and 10 bases, in that order; junction bases with no gene match: 13. For the CDR3, the DNA is TGTGCCAGCAGCCCCAGGAGCGGGGGCCCGGAGGAGCAGTTCTTC. Its protein is CASSPRSGGPEEQFF.

V gene TRBV18 combines with J gene TRBJ1-2; 11 bases map to TRBD1. V shed 3 bases and J 0 bases; nucleotides not matched to a gene: 6. Per germline, CDR1 KGHSH and CDR2 LQKENI. The CDR3 is made up of 17 amino acids. For the CDR3, the DNA is TGTGCCAGCTCACCGTTAGGGACAGGGGGTACTAACTATGGCTACACCTTC. It specifies CASSPLGTGGTNYGYTF.

The chain employs TRBV29-1 and TRBJ1-1; TRBD1 might be the D (6 bases). CDR1 SQVTM and CDR2 ANQGSEA come from the germline V gene. The CDR3 is made up of 11 amino acids. The CDR3 loop reads CSSRTEYEAFF. CDR3 bases: TGCAGTTCGAGGACAGAGTATGAAGCTTTCTTT.

The rearrangement joins TRBV12-3 or TRBV12-4 to TRBJ1-1; TRBD1 matches 7 bases. V lost 10 bases and J lost 1; bases outside the gene matches: 6. CDR3 length: 13 residues. The CDR3 here is CATNRGENTEAFF. The CDR3 DNA follows: TGTGCCACCAACAGGGGTGAGAACACTGAAGCTTTCTTT.

The sample holds one count of this clone. The chain combines TRBV6-2 or TRBV6-3 with TRBJ1-3; D is ambiguous. This CDR3 contains 17 residues. With 4 bases removed from V and 4 bases from J, the gap between germline ends came to 20 bases. Germline V gene lookup returns CDR1 MNHEY and CDR2 SVGEGT. The CDR3 DNA is TGTGCCAGCAGTTCCTACTTGGGCCTCCTCGCGGGAAACACCATATATTTT. It encodes CASSSYLGLLAGNTIYF.

The chain links TRBV6-5 to TRBJ2-3; D is possibly TRBD2 (7 bases). CDR3 size: 14 residues. Trimming took 11 bases from V and 1 from J, leaving 16 bases between them. Germline CDR1 reads MNHEY; CDR2 reads SVGAGI. CDR3 region: CAAGGRLGTDTQYF. The CDR3 bases are TGTGCCGCCGGGGGGCGCCTCGGCACAGATACGCAGTATTTT.

This clone was observed a single time. The chain joins TRBV25-1 to TRBJ2-2, with TRBD2 matching over 10 bases. The V segment lost 5 bases and the J segment 6 bases; nucleotides outside the gene matches: 12. Germline loops: CDR1 MGHDK, CDR2 SYGVNS. The CDR3 contains 17 residues. For the CDR3, the DNA is TGTGCCAGCAGTCCTATAAGGCTAGCGGGGGCCGCCGGGGAGCTGTTTTTT. It encodes CASSPIRLAGAAGELFF. The variable domain in full, completed from reference TRBV25-1 and TRBJ2-2, reads EADIYQTPRYLVIGTGKKITLECSQTMGHDKMYWYQQDPGMELHLIHYSYGVNSTEKGDLSSESTVSRIRTEHFPLTLESARPSHTSQYLCASSPIRLAGAAGELFFGEGSRLTVL.

The chain has TRBV14 and TRBJ1-5; no clear D. Trimming took 0 bases from V and 10 from J, leaving 10 bases between them. The CDR3 has 13 residues. Germline CDR1 and CDR2: SGHDN and FVKESK. CDR3 in DNA: TGTGCCAGCAGCCAAGATTGGGCAGGACCCCAGCATTTT. It yields the protein CASSQDWAGPQHF.

The chain links TRBV3-1 (or the pseudogene TRBV3-2) to TRBJ2-3; D remains unclear. V lost 5 bases to trimming and J lost 6 bases, with 9 bases between them. The CDR3 has 12 amino acids. Germline V gene sequence: CDR1 LGHDT, CDR2 YNNKEL (reference sequence). The CDR3 DNA reads TGTGCCAGCAGCTTTTTATCGGATACGCAGTATTTT. Amino acids: CASSFLSDTQYF.

The chain links TRBV2 to TRBJ1-5, with TRBD1 as a possible D gene (6 bases). V lost 5 bases to trimming and J lost 2 bases, with 13 bases between them. Germline V gene lookup returns CDR1 SNHLY and CDR2 FYNNEI. CDR3 size: 15 residues. The CDR3 sequence is CASSPDRMGNQPQHF. DNA for the CDR3: TGTGCCAGCAGTCCAGACAGGATGGGCAATCAGCCCCAGCATTTT. The full variable domain, with the rest looked up from reference TRBV2 and TRBJ1-5, is EPEVTQTPSHQVTQMGQEVILRCVPISNHLYFYWYRQILGQKVEFLVSFYNNEISEKSEIFDDQFSVERPDGSNFTLKIRSTKLEDSAMYFCASSPDRMGNQPQHFGDGTRLSIL.

The chain couples TRBV7-2 to TRBJ2-1; D gene uncertain. The CDR3 covers 11 residues. Germline V CDR1 and CDR2: SGHTA, FQGNSA. The V end was cut by 5 bases, the J end by 5 bases, with 4 bases between. The CDR3: CASSVNNEQFF. CDR3 sequence (DNA): TGTGCCAGCAGCGTCAACAATGAGCAGTTCTTC.